Listed below are T cell receptor beta chains from one sample, sequenced in a study of OX40 agonist ivuxolimab in advanced cancers. Assay: immunoSEQ multiplex PCR; the TCRdb copy retains only in-frame clones and omits some. The table lists 98,000 or so clones, around 94% of them singletons. The sequencing here drew on CD4+ or CD8+ T cells sorted from blood, taken in a trial of the OX40 agonist ivuxolimab. These receptor sequences come from an adult with an advanced solid tumor such as melanoma, head and neck, liver or kidney cancer. Both conserved end residues are part of each CDR3. D genes are given only for firm matches. Only some rows state a clone size, as once, few, many or a class for expanded clones.

V	size	D	J	CDR3	DNA
TRBV9	NA	NA	TRBJ2-1	CASSAADEQFF	TGTGCCAGCAGTGCCGCCGATGAGCAGTTCTTC
TRBV6-1	NA	NA	TRBJ2-3	CASSERQIQPQYF	TGTGCCAGCAGTGAGAGGCAGATTCAGCCCCAGTATTTT
TRBV14	NA	NA	TRBJ1-1	CASSQNTYTEAFF	TGTGCCAGCAGCCAAAACACGTACACTGAAGCTTTCTTT
TRBV5-1	NA	NA	TRBJ2-7	CASSLAVGVYEQYF	TGCGCCAGCAGCTTGGCCGTAGGAGTTTACGAGCAGTACTTC
TRBV10-1	NA	TRBD2	TRBJ2-1	CASSGKAGASYNEQFF	TGCGCCAGCAGTGGTAAAGCGGGGGCCTCCTACAATGAGCAGTTCTTC
TRBV2	NA	NA	TRBJ2-7	CASSPPHPGWFEQYF	TGTGCCAGCAGCCCGCCTCACCCGGGCTGGTTCGAGCAGTACTTC
TRBV2	NA	TRBD1	TRBJ1-5	CASSGNRGNQPQHF	TGTGCCAGCAGTGGAAACAGGGGAAATCAGCCCCAGCATTTT
TRBV15	NA	NA	TRBJ1-1	CATSRDRFQAFF	TGTGCCACCAGCAGAGATAGGTTTCAAGCTTTCTTT
TRBV27	NA	TRBD2	TRBJ2-3	CASNPLGGGTDTQYF	TGTGCCAGCAACCCTTTGGGGGGGGGCACAGATACGCAGTATTTT
TRBV5-1	NA	TRBD1	TRBJ2-7	CASGPERGPYEQYF	TGCGCCAGCGGTCCCGAGAGGGGGCCTTACGAGCAGTACTTC
TRBV27	NA	TRBD1	TRBJ1-5	CASSFRGPSLYSNQPQHF	TGTGCCAGCAGTTTTAGGGGGCCATCCCTCTATAGCAATCAGCCCCAGCATTTT
TRBV5-4	NA	NA	TRBJ2-7	CASSLALGSYEQYF	TGTGCCAGCAGCTTGGCCCTGGGGTCCTACGAGCAGTACTTC
TRBV7-2	NA	NA	TRBJ2-7	CASSLRPGDEQYF	TGTGCCAGCAGCTTAAGACCAGGGGACGAGCAGTACTTC
TRBV15	NA	NA	TRBJ1-3	CATSREWLGGNTIYF	TGTGCCACCAGCAGAGAGTGGTTGGGTGGAAACACCATATATTTT
TRBV5-1	NA	NA	TRBJ2-7	CASSLSPESYEQYF	TGCGCCAGCAGCTTGTCCCCAGAGAGCTACGAGCAGTACTTC
TRBV6-5	NA	NA	TRBJ2-2	CASSGLANTGELFF	TGTGCCAGCAGCGGACTGGCGAACACCGGGGAGCTGTTTTTT
TRBV14	NA	NA	TRBJ2-2	CASSQVLAGTGELFF	TGTGCCAGCAGCCAAGTCCTTGCGGGGACCGGGGAGCTGTTTTTT
TRBV4-3	once	NA	TRBJ2-3	CASSSRALGTDTQYF	TGCGCCAGCAGCTCCCGGGCCCTTGGCACAGATACGCAGTATTTT
TRBV4-3	NA	NA	TRBJ2-7	CASSQEGERIQYF	TGCGCCAGCAGCCAAGAAGGGGAGCGGATTCAGTACTTC
TRBV19	NA	NA	TRBJ2-7	CASSIHGSYEQYF	TGTGCCAGTAGTATTCACGGGAGCTACGAGCAGTACTTC
TRBV7-3	few	NA	TRBJ2-3	CASSSSQGDTQYF	TGTGCCAGCAGCTCCTCTCAAGGAGATACGCAGTATTTT
TRBV9	NA	TRBD2	TRBJ2-7	CASSPLAGAGEWGEQYF	TGTGCCAGCAGCCCCCTAGCGGGAGCGGGGGAATGGGGCGAGCAGTACTTC
TRBV9	NA	TRBD2	TRBJ2-5	CASSEALAGEETQYF	TGTGCCAGCAGCGAAGCTCTAGCGGGGGAAGAGACCCAGTACTTC
TRBV7-6	NA	TRBD1	TRBJ2-3	CASRPTTGVTDTQYF	TGTGCCAGCAGGCCAACGACAGGGGTTACAGATACGCAGTATTTT
TRBV5-6	NA	NA	TRBJ2-1	CASSLPPYNEQFF	TGTGCCAGCAGCTTGCCCCCCTACAATGAGCAGTTCTTC
TRBV5-8	once	NA	TRBJ2-2	CASSLDRGTNTGELFF	TGTGCCAGCAGCTTGGATCGGGGTACGAACACCGGGGAGCTGTTTTTT
TRBV6-1	NA	NA	TRBJ1-5	CASSEALRDPQHF	TGTGCCAGCAGTGAAGCGCTCCGGGACCCCCAGCATTTT
TRBV19	NA	NA	TRBJ1-4	CASSIPNEKLFF	TGTGCCAGTAGTATCCCTAATGAAAAACTGTTTTTT
TRBV5-6	NA	NA	TRBJ1-5	CASSRQVSNQPQHF	TGTGCCAGCAGCCGACAGGTTAGCAATCAGCCCCAGCATTTT